Below are 26 T cell receptor beta chains sequenced from a single sample in a study of blood T cell repertoires in COVID-19. The assay was immunoSEQ multiplex PCR, and TCRdb's table has in-frame clones only and misses some. The sample records about 160,000 clones, just under 95% being singletons. The specimen sequenced was peripheral blood. Receptors originate from a woman in her forties or fifties with acute or convalescent COVID-19.

The chain couples TRBV5-1 to TRBJ2-5; 11 bases are a match to TRBD1. The germline V gene has CDR1 SGHRS and CDR2 YFSETQ. The CDR3 consists of 15 residues. Trimming removed 2 bases from V and 4 bases from J; junction bases left unmatched: 4. In nucleotides, the CDR3 is TGCGCCAGCAGCTTCAGGACAGGGGGCGGAGAGACCCAGTACTTC. Translated, it gives CASSFRTGGGETQYF.

The rearrangement joins TRBV29-1 to TRBJ2-5; weak D call: TRBD2 (6 bases). The germline V and J ends were trimmed by 2 bases and 3 bases, with 10 bases remaining between them. There are 13 residues in the CDR3. Looked up from germline, CDR1 is SQVTM and CDR2 is ANQGSEA. CDR3 protein: CSVEPGTEETQYF. In nucleotides, the CDR3 is TGCAGCGTTGAACCGGGGACTGAAGAGACCCAGTACTTC.

This clone occurred once. This chain joins TRBV11-2 and TRBJ2-1; a weak D match, TRBD2 (6 bases). Trimming removed 5 bases from V and 7 bases from J, with 18 bases in between. Germline-derived CDR1 and CDR2 are SGHAT and FQNNGV. This CDR3 has 15 amino acids. The CDR3 DNA follows: TGTGCCAGCAGCGTCCTACGGGACTCCTGGAATGAGCAGTTCTTC. It codes for CASSVLRDSWNEQFF.

J is TRBJ2-1 and V is TRBV9; a possible D gene is TRBD1 (6 bases). Trimming removed 0 bases at V and 10 bases at J, with 8 bases between. Germline lookup yields CDR1 SGDLS and CDR2 YYNGEE. The CDR3 loop spans 12 amino acids. In nucleotides, the CDR3 is TGTGCCAGCAGCGTAGGGGGGCGGGAGCAGTTCTTC. This sequence encodes CASSVGGREQFF.

This clone is a singleton in its sample. The chain joins TRBV19 to TRBJ1-5, with D unresolved. Between the trimmed V and J ends, which lost 5 bases and 9 bases, there was a span of 17 bases. CDR1 is LNHDA, CDR2 SQIVND, per germline (reference sequence). The CDR3 spans 14 residues. The CDR3 DNA sequence: TGTGCCAGTAGTGCTACCCGGCGGATGGGGCCCCAGCATTTT. This translates into CASSATRRMGPQHF.

The rearrangement joins TRBV6-1 to TRBJ2-3; 7 bases fit TRBD1. CDR1 and CDR2 from the germline V gene are MNHNS and SASEGT. After removal of 6 bases from V and 8 bases from J, the junction contained 8 bases not matched to a gene. The length of the CDR3 is 13 residues. Here the CDR3 DNA reads TGTGCCAGCAGCTCGCGCGCAGGGGGTACGCAGTATTTT. Protein sequence: CASSSRAGGTQYF.

The V call is TRBV2, the J call TRBJ2-4; no clear D gene. The CDR3 sequence is 15 residues long. V gave up 7 bases and J gave up 0 bases, with 13 bases separating them. Germline V gene data show CDR1 as SNHLY and CDR2 as FYNNEI. The CDR3 region is CASKRAFVAKNIQYF. The CDR3 nucleotides read TGTGCCAGCAAGAGAGCCTTCGTAGCCAAAAACATTCAGTACTTC. Combining the CDR3 with reference TRBV2 and TRBJ2-4 gives the whole variable domain EPEVTQTPSHQVTQMGQEVILRCVPISNHLYFYWYRQILGQKVEFLVSFYNNEISEKSEIFDDQFSVERPDGSNFTLKIRSTKLEDSAMYFCASKRAFVAKNIQYFGAGTRLSVL.

The gene calls are TRBV2 and TRBJ1-3; possibly TRBD1 for D (6 bases). CDR1 and CDR2 from the germline V gene are SNHLY and FYNNEI. The CDR3 extends over 13 amino acids. The V and J ends lost 8 bases and 1 base respectively, with 9 bases between them. The CDR3 loop reads CASRTESGNTIYF. CDR3 coding DNA: TGTGCCAGCCGGACAGAATCTGGAAACACCATATATTTT.

The J gene is TRBJ2-1, the V gene TRBV28, with D maybe TRBD2 (5 bases). CDR3 size: 12 residues. V was cut by 6 bases and J by 13 bases, with 16 bases left in between. The germline gives CDR1 MDHEN, CDR2 SYDVKM. The DNA of the CDR3 is TGTGCCAGCAGCTTGGGTGGGAGAGGACAGTTCTTC. Protein sequence: CASSLGGRGQFF.

The rearrangement joins TRBV12-3 or TRBV12-4 to TRBJ1-5; 8 nucleotides line up with TRBD1. CDR3 size: 13 residues. With 4 bases clipped from V and 4 bases from J, the junction kept 0 bases outside the gene matches. The CDR3, as DNA: TGTGCCAGCAGTTGGACAGGGAATCAGCCCCAGCATTTT. Encoded protein: CASSWTGNQPQHF.

V is TRBV30 and J is TRBJ1-3, with D hard to call. Trimming shortened V by 0 bases and J by 2 bases, and 8 bases separated the two germline ends. The germline gives CDR1 GTSNPN, CDR2 SVGIG (reference sequence). This CDR3 is built from 14 residues. The CDR3 loop is CAWSVAHPGNTIYF. Written as DNA, the CDR3 is TGTGCCTGGAGTGTAGCCCATCCTGGAAACACCATATATTTT.

The V gene is TRBV4-1, the J gene TRBJ2-2; 9 nucleotides align to TRBD2. The CDR3 loop spans 17 amino acids. Per the germline V gene, CDR1 is MGHRA and CDR2 is YSYEKL. Trimming removed 1 base from V and 4 bases from J; junction bases left unmatched: 7. The CDR3 loop reads CASSQVVAGVVTGELFF. CDR3 nucleotides: TGCGCCAGCAGCCAAGTGGTAGCGGGAGTAGTCACCGGGGAGCTGTTTTTT.

The V call is TRBV30, the J call TRBJ1-1; D not resolved. Trimming shortened V by 2 bases and J by 2 bases, and 12 bases separated the two germline ends. Germline V gene sequence: CDR1 GTSNPN, CDR2 SVGIG (reference sequence). This CDR3 has 14 residues. In nucleotides, the CDR3 is TGTGCCTGGAGTTCAGTTTTTACCAACACTGAAGCTTTCTTT. Its protein is CAWSSVFTNTEAFF.

This clone was picked up one time. This sequence joins TRBV6-2 or TRBV6-3 and TRBJ2-1, with 9 nucleotides matching TRBD2. There are 14 residues in the CDR3. Trimming took 5 bases from V and 9 from J; bases not matched to a gene: 8. Germline V gives CDR1 MNHEY, CDR2 SVGEGT. The CDR3 reads CASSTAGGRPEQFF. Written as DNA, the CDR3 is TGTGCCAGCAGTACAGCGGGAGGTCGGCCTGAGCAGTTCTTC.

The chain carries TRBV6-5 and TRBJ2-1; D may be TRBD1 (6 bases). This CDR3 region has 13 residues. Trimming left V 8 bases short and J 2 bases short, with 10 bases between. Germline CDR1 MNHEY, CDR2 SVGAGI. CDR3: CASSKGAYNEQFF. The CDR3, as DNA: TGTGCCAGCTCTAAGGGGGCCTACAATGAGCAGTTCTTC.

The chain carries TRBV15 and TRBJ1-4, with TRBD1 matching over 9 bases. The germline V gene encodes CDR1 LNHNV and CDR2 YYDKDF (reference sequence). The CDR3 runs 11 residues. Losses at the gene ends were 5 bases for V and 14 bases for J; bases not matched to a gene: 3. Here the CDR3 DNA reads TGTGCCACCAGCGGGGGGACAGGGCTGTTTTTT. Protein product: CATSGGTGLFF.

The chain employs TRBV11-3 and TRBJ2-2; D is uncertain. In germline, CDR1 is SGHNT, CDR2 YENEEA. V lost 1 base and J 2 bases, leaving 11 bases between the germline ends. The CDR3 has 16 amino acids. In DNA, the CDR3 is TGTGCCAGCAGCTTAGGGCCAGAAATAAACACCGGGGAGCTGTTTTTT. Protein product: CASSLGPEINTGELFF.

The chain joins TRBV20-1 to TRBJ1-2, with 10 nucleotides matching TRBD1. Trimming at V came to 3 bases and at J to 6 bases, leaving 4 bases not matched to a gene. The CDR3 length is 13 residues. CDR1 is DFQATT and CDR2 is SNEGSKA in the germline V gene (reference sequence). CDR3 loop: CSASETGGDGYTF. The CDR3 DNA reads TGCAGTGCTAGTGAGACAGGGGGCGATGGCTACACCTTC.

The rearrangement joins TRBV12-3 or TRBV12-4 to TRBJ1-5, with a tentative D call TRBD1 (6 bases). The CDR3 runs 13 residues. The V gene lost 6 bases and the J gene lost 9 bases, with 15 bases spanning the gap. The CDR3 region is CASSFGGEGPQHF. The CDR3 DNA sequence: TGTGCCAGCAGCTTTGGGGGCGAGGGGCCCCAGCATTTT.

The chain links TRBV28 to TRBJ2-1; TRBD1 matches at 7 bases. CDR3 length equals 14 residues. Per germline, CDR1 MDHEN and CDR2 SYDVKM. V shed 6 bases, J shed 3 bases, and the junction held 5 bases outside the gene matches. CDR3 sequence: CASRPGTDYNEQFF. CDR3 nucleotides: TGTGCCAGCAGACCCGGGACAGACTACAATGAGCAGTTCTTC.

This clone showed up just once. The chain couples TRBV18 to TRBJ1-1; unclear D gene. Per the germline V gene, CDR1 is KGHSH and CDR2 is LQKENI. The CDR3 extends over 14 amino acids. The V end lost 2 bases, the J end lost 1 base, and 8 bases lay between the germline ends. CDR3 region: CASSPSTGNTEAFF. As DNA, the CDR3 is TGTGCCAGCTCACCAAGTACGGGGAACACTGAAGCTTTCTTT.

The chain combines TRBV6-1 with TRBJ1-4; 8 positions agree with TRBD1. After removal of 3 bases from V and 4 bases from J, the junction contained 7 bases not matched to a gene. CDR3 length: 16 residues. Germline-derived CDR1 and CDR2 are MNHNS and SASEGT. The CDR3 protein is CASSEITGGLNEKLFF. CDR3 bases: TGTGCCAGCAGTGAGATAACAGGGGGTCTTAATGAAAAACTGTTTTTT.

This chain uses TRBV28 with TRBJ2-3, with D hard to call. The CDR3 loop spans 14 amino acids. The ends were cut back, 6 bases at V and 6 bases at J, with 16 bases in the middle. Germline V gene data show CDR1 as MDHEN and CDR2 as SYDVKM. The CDR3, as DNA: TGTGCCAGCAGGATGGTGCGTCCCGGGGATACGCAGTATTTT. Protein sequence: CASRMVRPGDTQYF.

The gene calls are TRBV9 and TRBJ1-1; D ambiguous. The germline V and J ends were trimmed by 1 base and 1 base, with 5 bases remaining between them. The CDR3 sequence is 13 residues long. Germline loops: CDR1 SGDLS, CDR2 YYNGEE. The CDR3 loop reads CASSVTWNTEAFF. The DNA of the CDR3 is TGTGCCAGCAGCGTAACATGGAACACTGAAGCTTTCTTT.

The rearrangement joins TRBV15 to TRBJ2-7; weak D call: TRBD2 (5 bases). With 3 bases removed from V and 2 bases from J, the gap between germline ends came to 23 bases. CDR1 is LNHNV and CDR2 is YYDKDF in the germline V gene (reference sequence). The CDR3 length is 18 residues. CDR3 DNA: TGTGCCACCAGCAGTGGAGGAAGGGCAGCGATAAAGACCTACGAGCAGTACTTC. Translated: CATSSGGRAAIKTYEQYF.

The chain links TRBV5-4 to TRBJ1-2; D not certain. Per germline, CDR1 SGHNT and CDR2 YYREEE (reference sequence). The V and J ends lost 3 bases and 7 bases respectively, with 10 bases between them. This CDR3 region has 12 residues. The DNA of the CDR3 is TGTGCCAGCAGCTCGGGTGTCGGTGGCTACACCTTC. It codes for CASSSGVGGYTF.